This T cell receptor (beta chain) was identified in a study of T cell clonotyping in hematopoietic cell transplantation. Broader study findings: Higher Inverse Simpson Index values in graft donor and pretransplant recipient predicted broader posttransplant TCR diversity. After transplant, recipient diversity fell while pathologically expanded clonotypes grew through day 180. At the given depth, recipient repertoires were over 95% de novo clonotypes. CD4 and CD8 repertoire contributions could not be separated without sorting.

On this clone: Its antigen is unidentified.

Some clones are missing from TCRdb's copy, which holds only in-frame ones; the method was immunoSEQ multiplex PCR. The data contain roughly 27,000 clones, 90% to 96% of them singletons. Germline loops: CDR1 SGHTA, CDR2 FQGNSA. This CDR3 region has 16 residues. Trimming stripped 3 bases from V and 5 bases from J, with 19 bases between. Material for sequencing was peripheral blood mononuclear cells. This receptor was taken from a man in his fifties in good health. Some clones in this sample may be carry-over from other donors' samples. The V gene is TRBV7-2, the J gene TRBJ2-5, with D maybe TRBD1 (6 bases). DNA of the CDR3: TGTGCCAGCAGCTTGACAACGATGACAGGTCCCGAGACCCAGTACTTC. Encoded protein: CASSLTTMTGPETQYF.